The 27 T cell receptor beta chains presented below share a single source sample, sequenced in a study of regulatory T cells in long-lasting Graves disease. Building of the TCR beta libraries involved iRepertoire HTBI primers and Arm-PCR of CDR3 regions. TCRdb used MiXCR to reprocess the multiplex PCR reads, holding one entry per CDR3 protein. The sample holds around 430,000 distinct CDR3 sequences, about 20% seen once. As to time point: persistent/refractory GD, antithyroid drugs over 5 years with positive TRAb. The TCR library was made from RNA extracted from PBMCs. The sequencing here drew on peripheral blood mononuclear cells (PBMCs), taken when the disease was refractory, from a patient treated with antithyroid drugs. Receptor source: a female donor with Graves disease.

This clonotype was detected only a few times. The V and J genes are TRBV5-1 and TRBJ1-1, with 9 bases identical to TRBD1. Germline CDR1 and CDR2: SGHRS and YFSETQ. This CDR3 contains 15 residues. The ends lost 0 bases at V and 5 bases at J; junction bases unmatched: 5. The CDR3 DNA reads TGCGCCAGCAGCTTGGACAGGGGGCTCGGAACTGAAGCTTTCTTT. Amino acid sequence: CASSLDRGLGTEAFF. The complete variable domain, with remaining parts taken from reference TRBV5-1 and TRBJ1-1, reads KAGVTQTPRYLIKTRGQQVTLSCSPISGHRSVSWYQQTPGQGLQFLFEYFSETQRNKGNFPGRFSGRQFSNSRSEMNVSTLELGDSALYLCASSLDRGLGTEAFFGQGTRLTVV.

CDR3 residues: CASSPGPQGNTEAFF. The CDR3 DNA reads as TGTGCCAGCAGTCCGGGCCCCCAGGGGAACACTGAAGCTTTCTTT. This chain links TRBV6-1 with TRBJ1-1; D possibly corresponds to TRBD1 (5 bases). This CDR3 has 15 residues. Looked up from germline, CDR1 is MNHNS and CDR2 is SASEGT. The V and J ends lost 5 bases and 1 base respectively, with 14 bases between them.

About this clonotype itself: A much larger clone differs from this one at a single base, so this may be a read error. CDR3 coding DNA: TGTGCCAGCAGTTACTCGACAGCGGTCGGTGAAAAACTGTTTTTT. Residues: CASSYSTAVGEKLFF. V gene TRBV6-5 combines with J gene TRBJ1-4; TRBD1 is a possible D gene (5 bases). The V end was cut by 0 bases, the J end by 7 bases, with 12 bases between. Per the germline V gene, CDR1 is MNHEY and CDR2 is SVGAGI. The CDR3 is 15 amino acids.

This clonotype was seen many times. V gene TRBV7-8 combines with J gene TRBJ2-7, with TRBD2 matching over 8 bases. The V segment lost 5 bases and the J segment 3 bases; nucleotides outside the gene matches: 9. CDR3 length: 15 amino acids. CDR1 and CDR2 (germline): SGHVS, FQNEAQ. Here the CDR3 reads CASSPHGGASYEQYF. The CDR3 region has the DNA TGTGCCAGCAGCCCCCACGGGGGGGCGAGCTACGAGCAGTACTTC. Using reference TRBV7-8 and TRBJ2-7 for the parts outside the CDR3, the full variable domain is GAGVSQSPRYKVAKRGQDVALRCDPISGHVSLFWYQQALGQGPEFLTYFQNEAQLDKSGLPSDRFFAERPEGSVSTLKIQRTQQEDSAVYLCASSPHGGASYEQYFGPGTRLTVT.

This sequence joins TRBV7-9 and TRBJ1-1; D not resolved. Germline V gives CDR1 SEHNR, CDR2 FQNEAQ (reference sequence). The CDR3 covers 12 residues. Trimming removed 3 bases at V and 5 bases at J, with 7 bases between. This CDR3 reads CASSFRETEAFF. The CDR3 nucleotides are TGTGCCAGCAGCTTTCGAGAGACTGAAGCTTTCTTT.

This clonotype was found many times. The chain combines TRBV7-2 with TRBJ2-5, with D possibly matching TRBD1 (5 bases). V was cut by 2 bases and J by 1 base, with 11 bases left in between. Germline values: CDR1 SGHTA, CDR2 FQGNSA. The CDR3 is made up of 15 amino acids. In DNA form, the CDR3 reads TGTGCCAGCAGCTTAATGGGGCAGAGCCAAGAGACCCAGTACTTC. Translating it yields CASSLMGQSQETQYF. Drawing the rest from reference TRBV7-2 and TRBJ2-5, the complete variable domain is GAGVSQSPSNKVTEKGKDVELRCDPISGHTALYWYRQSLGQGLEFLIYFQGNSAPDKSGLPSDRFSAERTGGSVSTLTIQRTQQEDSAVYLCASSLMGQSQETQYFGPGTRLLVL.

The V call is TRBV7-9, the J call TRBJ2-5, with 11 bases fitting TRBD2. From germline, CDR1 is SEHNR and CDR2 FQNEAQ (reference sequence). The CDR3 runs to 19 residues. V lost 5 bases and J lost 0; bases outside the gene matches: 14. CDR3 residues: CASSPPSTSGGLHQETQYF. The CDR3 region has the DNA TGTGCCAGCAGCCCCCCTTCTACTAGCGGGGGACTCCACCAAGAGACCCAGTACTTC.

The chain combines TRBV7-9 with TRBJ2-7; 7 bases are shared with TRBD2. Trimming at V came to 8 bases and at J to 4 bases, leaving 14 bases not matched to a gene. The length of the CDR3 is 15 residues. Germline values: CDR1 SEHNR, CDR2 FQNEAQ (reference sequence). CDR3 sequence: CASGRGESSTYEQYF. The CDR3 DNA sequence: TGTGCCAGCGGCCGGGGGGAGTCGTCAACTTACGAGCAGTACTTC.

V is TRBV24-1 and J is TRBJ2-1; D possibly uses TRBD1 or TRBD2 (6 bases each). The germline V gene encodes CDR1 KGHDR and CDR2 SFDVKD. Trimming shortened V by 10 bases and J by 8 bases, and 11 bases separated the two germline ends. This CDR3 is 11 amino acids long. The CDR3 nucleotides are TGTGCCACGGGGGGCGGGTATGAGCAGTTCTTC. As protein: CATGGGYEQFF.

This clonotype came up many times. The chain combines TRBV30 with TRBJ2-2; D is uncertain. Germline CDR1 GTSNPN, CDR2 SVGIG (reference sequence). The CDR3 is 15 amino acids. The V and J ends lost 2 bases and 5 bases respectively, with 15 bases between them. CDR3 sequence: CAWSKGRVRTGELFF. The CDR3 DNA sequence: TGTGCCTGGAGTAAGGGTAGGGTAAGGACCGGGGAGCTGTTTTTT.

J is TRBJ2-7 and V is TRBV3-1; no clear D. The CDR3 has 12 residues. Germline CDR1 LGHDT, CDR2 YNNKEL (reference sequence). V shed 3 bases and J shed 5 bases, with 8 bases lying between them. Written as DNA, the CDR3 is TGTGCCAGCAGCCAGTATCCGGACGAGCAGTACTTC. This sequence encodes CASSQYPDEQYF.

This clonotype was observed many times. The chain carries TRBV29-1 and TRBJ2-7; D is possibly TRBD2 (5 bases). This CDR3 comprises 12 residues. Germline CDR1 is SQVTM and CDR2 is ANQGSEA. The V and J ends lost 4 bases and 5 bases respectively, with 12 bases between them. The CDR3 loop is CSVVGQTNEQYF. CDR3 nucleotide sequence: TGCAGCGTTGTGGGCCAGACTAACGAGCAGTACTTC.

The table lists this clonotype with a few counts. The chain carries TRBV27 and TRBJ2-7; 8 bases agree with TRBD2. V lost 7 bases, J lost 4 bases, and 12 bases stayed unmatched. Germline V gene lookup returns CDR1 MNHEY and CDR2 SMNVEV (reference sequence). This CDR3 comprises 15 residues. The CDR3 DNA reads TGTGCCAGCACCAACTTAGCGGGATCCCCTTACGAGCAGTACTTC. Translating gives CASTNLAGSPYEQYF.

V gene TRBV6-2 or TRBV6-3 combines with J gene TRBJ2-5; 8 nucleotides match TRBD2. The CDR3 is 14 residues long. With 4 bases clipped from V and 5 bases from J, the junction kept 6 bases outside the gene matches. Looked up from germline, CDR1 is MNHEY and CDR2 is SVGEGT. CDR3: CASSWTSLGETQYF. DNA of the CDR3: TGTGCCAGCAGTTGGACTAGCTTGGGGGAGACCCAGTACTTC.

The rearrangement uses TRBV4-1 and TRBJ2-7, with no clear D. From germline, CDR1 is MGHRA and CDR2 YSYEKL. CDR3 size: 14 residues. V was clipped by 1 base and J by 0 bases, with 7 bases between them. CDR3 amino acids: CASSQGTASYEQYF. CDR3 sequence (DNA): TGCGCCAGCAGCCAAGGAACGGCCTCCTACGAGCAGTACTTC.

This clonotype has ten or more counts. The chain joins TRBV11-2 to TRBJ2-5; D is perhaps TRBD1 (6 bases). From germline, CDR1 is SGHAT and CDR2 FQNNGV. The CDR3 is 13 amino acids. Trimming left V 8 bases short and J 0 bases short, with 10 bases between. Here the CDR3 reads CASGGGYQETQYF. The CDR3 DNA sequence: TGTGCCAGCGGTGGGGGCTACCAAGAGACCCAGTACTTC. The full variable domain, with the rest looked up from reference TRBV11-2 and TRBJ2-5, is EAGVAQSPRYKIIEKRQSVAFWCNPISGHATLYWYQQILGQGPKLLIQFQNNGVVDDSQLPKDRFSAERLKGVDSTLKIQPAKLEDSAVYLCASGGGYQETQYFGPGTRLLVL.

This sequence joins TRBV7-9 and TRBJ2-2; D is uncertain. Looked up from germline, CDR1 is SEHNR and CDR2 is FQNEAQ (reference sequence). The CDR3 is made up of 15 amino acids. V shed 5 bases and J shed 0 bases, with 10 bases lying between them. Here the CDR3 DNA reads TGTGCCAGCAGCCCACTACTACCGAACACCGGGGAGCTGTTTTTT. As protein: CASSPLLPNTGELFF.

In this sample, this clonotype turned up many times. The chain recombines TRBV7-2 with TRBJ1-2; perhaps TRBD1 as D (6 bases). Trimming removed 5 bases from V and 2 bases from J, with 15 bases in between. CDR3 size: 15 residues. Looked up from germline, CDR1 is SGHTA and CDR2 is FQGNSA. CDR3 region: CASSHLKGGNYGYTF. The CDR3, as DNA: TGTGCCAGCAGCCATCTGAAGGGGGGGAACTATGGCTACACCTTC.

This chain links TRBV5-5 with TRBJ2-3; no definite D call. The CDR3 is 15 residues long. Germline V lookup: CDR1 SGHKS, CDR2 YYEKEE (reference sequence). With 0 bases removed from V and 2 bases from J, the gap between germline ends came to 10 bases. CDR3 DNA: TGTGCCAGCAGCTTGGGGCCGGGCTACACAGATACGCAGTATTTT. Protein: CASSLGPGYTDTQYF.

This clonotype was detected many times. The genes are TRBV10-2 and TRBJ1-1; the D is unclear. The CDR3 runs 12 residues. The V and J ends lost 3 bases and 5 bases respectively, with 7 bases between them. Germline CDR1 is WSHSY and CDR2 is SAAADI. CDR3 protein: CASSEAGTEAFF. In DNA, the CDR3 is TGCGCCAGCAGTGAAGCGGGGACTGAAGCTTTCTTT.

This clonotype was recorded once. An end of the junction differs from the germline gene, which may be a read error. This chain joins TRBV15 and TRBJ2-2; 7 bases match TRBD1. CDR3 size: 15 residues. Germline CDR1 reads LNHNV; CDR2 reads YYDKDF (reference sequence). The CDR3 loop reads CATSRQGQLTRELFF. For the CDR3, the DNA is TGTGCCACCAGCAGGCAGGGACAGCTCACCAGGGAGCTGTTTTTT.

In regard to this clonotype: A much larger clone differs from this one at a single base, so this may be a read error. V usage is TRBV6-2 or TRBV6-3 and J usage is TRBJ2-5; perhaps TRBD2 as D (5 bases). The germline V gene has CDR1 MNHEY and CDR2 SVGEGT. Trimming took off 4 bases at V and 9 bases at J, with 15 bases between the two ends. The CDR3 loop spans 13 amino acids. CDR3 DNA sequence: TGTGCCAGCAGTTCCCGGGTTTTGGAGGCCCAGTACTTC. Protein sequence: CASSSRVLEAQYF.

Comments on this clonotype: This clone may be a read error of a much larger clone one base away. A read error is likely, as this CDR3 ends without the conserved phenylalanine or tryptophan. The rearrangement joins TRBV12-3 or TRBV12-4 to TRBJ2-5, with D possibly TRBD2 on 6 matching bases. The V end lost 5 bases, the J end lost 9 bases, and 10 bases lay between the germline ends. This CDR3 has 11 amino acids. CDR3 bases: TGTGCCAGCAGTCTAAGGGAGGCCCAGTACCTC. This encodes CASSLREAQYL.

The chain recombines TRBV2 with TRBJ1-1, with D perhaps TRBD1 (5 bases). Trimming left V 8 bases short and J 3 bases short, with 22 bases between. The CDR3 runs 16 residues. Germline CDR1 SNHLY, CDR2 FYNNEI. The DNA of the CDR3 is TGTGCCAGCTCCGAAAATGGGGGGTACGAGGACACTGAAGCTTTCTTT. It translates to CASSENGGYEDTEAFF.

This clonotype has a handful of counts. This chain uses TRBV7-2 with TRBJ2-5; 12 nucleotides match TRBD2. The CDR3 covers 16 residues. J was trimmed by 5 bases and V by 5 bases; bases with no gene match: 9. CDR1 SGHTA and CDR2 FQGNSA come from the germline V gene. This CDR3 reads CASSVLAGGPWETQYF. In nucleotides, the CDR3 is TGTGCCAGCAGCGTGCTAGCGGGGGGGCCTTGGGAGACCCAGTACTTC.

This clonotype has ten or more counts. The V and J genes are TRBV7-3 and TRBJ2-5; D may be TRBD2 (6 bases). The CDR3 is 16 residues long. V was trimmed by 5 bases and J by 2 bases, leaving 18 bases between them. CDR1 is SGHTA and CDR2 is FQGTGA in the germline V gene. DNA of the CDR3: TGTGCCAGCAGCCAGAGCGGGCAGGAAGGGCAAGAGACCCAGTACTTC. Translated, it gives CASSQSGQEGQETQYF.

This clonotype was observed a handful of times. This sequence joins TRBV4-3 and TRBJ2-5; tentative D call: TRBD1 (5 bases). The CDR3 consists of 13 residues. CDR1 LGHNA and CDR2 YSLEER come from the germline V gene. Trimming pared 5 bases from V and 4 bases from J, leaving 11 bases between. CDR3: CASSARQRETQYF. The CDR3 coding sequence is TGCGCCAGCAGCGCCCGACAGAGAGAGACCCAGTACTTC.